Below, 20 T cell receptor beta chains from the same sample are listed, as sequenced in a study of Ad26.COV2.S vaccination and SARS-CoV-2 variants. Data came from immunoSEQ multiplex PCR; TCRdb stores just in-frame clones and leaves some out. This table has fewer than 800,000 clones, about 90% appearing once. Treatment in this sample: 19 received Ad26.COV2.S at low or high dose, single or two shots; about 5 received placebo; per-sample allocation not given. Sampling occurred on day 63 after the first vaccine or placebo injection. Here the sequenced sample was peripheral blood, taken in a trial of Ad26.COV2.S vaccine versus placebo. These receptors all stem from a person between 18 and 65 years old who received the Ad26.COV2.S COVID-19 vaccine or a placebo.

The V and J genes are TRBV25-1 and TRBJ2-3; D not certain. Germline assignment: CDR1 MGHDK and CDR2 SYGVNS. This CDR3 comprises 12 residues. V was trimmed by 5 bases and J by 6 bases, leaving 9 bases between them. This CDR3 reads CASSSVGDTQYF. The CDR3 coding sequence is TGTGCCAGCAGTTCTGTGGGGGATACGCAGTATTTT.

This clone turned up a few times. This chain links TRBV12-3 or TRBV12-4 with TRBJ1-2, with D uncertain. The V gene lost 2 bases and the J gene lost 0 bases, with 4 bases spanning the gap. The CDR3 sequence is 13 residues long. CDR3 nucleotides: TGTGCCAGCAGTTTACTAGCTAACTATGGCTACACCTTC. It codes for CASSLLANYGYTF.

The chain links TRBV5-6 to TRBJ2-6; D not certain. The V and J ends lost 0 bases and 3 bases respectively, with 10 bases between them. Per germline, CDR1 SGHDT and CDR2 YYEEEE. The CDR3 extends over 16 amino acids. For the CDR3, the DNA is TGTGCCAGCAGCTTGGCTGATGGGCATGGGGCCAACGTCCTGACTTTC. Its protein product is CASSLADGHGANVLTF.

This chain connects TRBV7-9 to TRBJ2-7; D unresolved. Trimming shortened V by 3 bases and J by 3 bases, and 12 bases separated the two germline ends. The CDR3 has 14 amino acids. Germline lookup yields CDR1 SEHNR and CDR2 FQNEAQ (reference sequence). CDR3 DNA: TGTGCCAGCAGCTTTTTCCCGGGCCGCTACGAGCAGTACTTC. It encodes CASSFFPGRYEQYF.

J is TRBJ2-3 and V is TRBV10-3; a possible D gene is TRBD1 (6 bases). Germline CDR1 reads ENHRY; CDR2 reads SYGVKD. The CDR3 sequence is 13 residues long. The ends were cut back, 7 bases at V and 1 base at J, with 9 bases in the middle. Here the CDR3 reads CAITEGGTDTQYF. CDR3 nucleotide sequence: TGTGCCATCACCGAGGGGGGCACAGATACGCAGTATTTT.

The gene calls are TRBV6-5 and TRBJ2-7; D may correspond to TRBD1 or TRBD2 (5 bases each). This CDR3 region has 13 residues. Germline V gene data show CDR1 as MNHEY and CDR2 as SVGAGI. Trimming removed 6 bases at V and 5 bases at J, with 14 bases between. In DNA, the CDR3 is TGTGCCAGCAGGAGAAGGGACGTAGACGAGCAGTACTTC. Amino acid sequence: CASRRRDVDEQYF.

The rearrangement uses TRBV5-6 and TRBJ1-1, with TRBD1 matching over 7 bases. CDR1 SGHDT and CDR2 YYEEEE come from the germline V gene. Losses at the gene ends were 6 bases for V and 5 bases for J; bases not matched to a gene: 7. This CDR3 has 13 residues. The CDR3 nucleotides are TGTGCCAGCATGTTGGCAGGGGGGACTGAAGCTTTCTTT. Protein product: CASMLAGGTEAFF.

This clone was counted a single time. In nucleotides, the CDR3 is TGTGCCACCAGCAGAGGCGGGACAGGGAATGAAAAACTGTTTTTT. The encoded protein is CATSRGGTGNEKLFF. The chain links TRBV15 to TRBJ1-4; TRBD1 agrees at 9 bases. The CDR3 has 15 amino acids. The V segment lost 1 base and the J segment 5 bases; nucleotides outside the gene matches: 2. Germline lookup yields CDR1 LNHNV and CDR2 YYDKDF (reference sequence).

J is TRBJ1-1 and V is TRBV6-5, with D maybe TRBD1 (6 bases). Germline V lookup: CDR1 MNHEY, CDR2 SVGAGI. V lost 0 bases and J 4 bases, leaving 15 bases between the germline ends. This CDR3 region has 16 residues. In nucleotides, the CDR3 is TGTGCCAGCAGTTACTCGCAGGGGCGCCCCGGCACTGAAGCTTTCTTT. Protein: CASSYSQGRPGTEAFF.

The chain employs TRBV6-6 and TRBJ1-1, with TRBD1 identical over 9 bases. The V gene's germline CDR1 is MNHNY and CDR2 SVGAGI (reference sequence). The CDR3 totals 15 residues. V was pared by 4 bases and J by 10 bases, with 13 bases of the junction left unmatched. CDR3 residues: CASSSPTGGGLGAFF. The CDR3 nucleotides read TGTGCCAGCAGTTCGCCTACAGGGGGCGGACTTGGAGCTTTCTTT.

In nucleotides, the CDR3 is TGTGCCAGCACTCTCGAACAGGGCCAGCCCCAGCATTTT. Translating gives CASTLEQGQPQHF. The chain combines TRBV7-9 with TRBJ1-5; D is perhaps TRBD1 (6 bases). CDR3 size: 13 residues. Germline V CDR1 and CDR2: SEHNR, FQNEAQ (reference sequence). Trimming took off 7 bases at V and 7 bases at J, with 14 bases between the two ends.

The rearrangement uses TRBV7-2 and TRBJ2-3; 9 bases are shared with TRBD2. Trimming at V came to 5 bases and at J to 0 bases, leaving 9 bases not matched to a gene. Germline V gene data show CDR1 as SGHTA and CDR2 as FQGNSA. CDR3 size: 17 residues. The chain's CDR3 is CASSETPSGASTDTQYF. CDR3 coding DNA: TGTGCCAGCAGCGAAACTCCTAGCGGGGCTAGCACAGATACGCAGTATTTT.

Here the CDR3 reads CAISEGTGAYNEQFF. CDR3 nucleotide sequence: TGTGCCATCAGTGAAGGGACAGGGGCCTACAATGAGCAGTTCTTC. The gene calls are TRBV10-3 and TRBJ2-1; 10 bases fit TRBD1. V lost 3 bases to trimming and J lost 2 bases; unmatched junction nucleotides: 1. This CDR3 contains 15 residues. Germline values: CDR1 ENHRY, CDR2 SYGVKD.

The CDR3, as DNA: TGTGCCAGCAGTGCCGACAGGGGGGACACCGGGGAGCTGTTTTTT. Protein product: CASSADRGDTGELFF. The V call is TRBV6-4, the J call TRBJ2-2; 9 bases are shared with TRBD1. Trimming cost V 4 bases and J 3 bases; bases outside gene matches: 3. Germline-derived CDR1 and CDR2 are MRHNA and SNTAGT. This CDR3 contains 15 residues.

This rearrangement joins TRBV30 to TRBJ1-5; D is undetermined. CDR1 and CDR2 from the germline V gene are GTSNPN and SVGIG (reference sequence). This CDR3 is 18 amino acids long. Trimming stripped 2 bases from V and 2 bases from J, with 22 bases between. The CDR3 DNA reads TGTGCCTGGAGTCCCCTAGGCCACGGGAATAGTGGCAATCAGCCCCAGCATTTT. Its translation: CAWSPLGHGNSGNQPQHF.

J is TRBJ1-1 and V is TRBV5-4; weak D call: TRBD1 (5 bases). Germline V gene data show CDR1 as SGHNT and CDR2 as YYREEE (reference sequence). CDR3 size: 13 residues. Between the trimmed V and J ends, which lost 6 bases and 6 bases, there was a span of 15 bases. CDR3 region: CASNDHWGAEAFF. The CDR3 region has the DNA TGTGCCAGCAACGACCACTGGGGGGCTGAAGCTTTCTTT.

V usage is TRBV29-1 and J usage is TRBJ2-5, with D tentatively TRBD2 (6 bases). The V gene's germline CDR1 is SQVTM and CDR2 ANQGSEA. Trimming removed 2 bases at V and 4 bases at J, with 23 bases between. The CDR3 extends over 17 amino acids. The CDR3 nucleotides read TGCAGCGTTGAACGTCCTGGGGGGACGTCGAAGGCAGAGACCCAGTACTTC. Protein: CSVERPGGTSKAETQYF.

This clone has more than one count but fewer than ten. The gene calls are TRBV10-2 and TRBJ2-1; D not certain. There are 16 residues in the CDR3. CDR1 WSHSY and CDR2 SAAADI come from the germline V gene. The V end lost 0 bases, the J end lost 3 bases, and 12 bases lay between the germline ends. This CDR3 is CASSESSWPFYNEQFF. The CDR3 DNA is TGCGCCAGCAGTGAGTCGAGCTGGCCCTTCTACAATGAGCAGTTCTTC.

The chain has TRBV11-2 and TRBJ1-4, with D unresolved. The CDR3 spans 15 residues. CDR1 SGHAT and CDR2 FQNNGV come from the germline V gene. Trimming took 1 base from V and 8 from J, leaving 14 bases between them. The CDR3 is CASSLGSGRPEKLFF. The CDR3 nucleotides read TGTGCCAGCAGCTTAGGATCGGGTCGGCCCGAAAAACTGTTTTTT.

The chain links TRBV7-6 to TRBJ1-5; 8 bases are a match to TRBD1. The CDR3 extends over 17 amino acids. V was clipped by 5 bases and J by 0 bases; unmatched bases: 9. From germline, CDR1 is SGHVS and CDR2 FNYEAQ. The CDR3 reads CASSLTPDRASNQPQHF. Written as DNA, the CDR3 is TGTGCCAGCAGCCTAACCCCGGACAGGGCTAGCAATCAGCCCCAGCATTTT.